This paragraph covers one T cell receptor beta chain sequence. What it binds is unknown. This entry is derived from a study of circulating and synovial CD4+ cells in juvenile arthritis. Study-level points and caveats: The pathogenic-like versus bulk T cell difference escaped Vbeta family analysis. CPL and bulk CD4 samples differed at least tenfold in T cell genomes. Diversity here was lower than in bulk blood CD4 cells.

This CDR3 is 13 amino acids long. CDR1 is SGDLS, CDR2 YYNGEE, per germline. Unmatched junction bases numbered 5, after V lost 4 bases and J lost 6 bases. Samples derive from patients with active juvenile idiopathic arthritis. Sequenced by immunoSEQ multiplex PCR; TCRdb stores in-frame clones only, minus some. The profile shows about 32,000 clones, 90% to 95% of them singletons. The TCR sequence derives from a human donor with juvenile idiopathic arthritis. The sequencing input was CD4+ T cells from blood. The chain recombines TRBV9 with TRBJ2-3; 7 bases match TRBD2. Here the CDR3 reads CASSSGTTDTQYF. CDR3 sequence (DNA): TGTGCCAGCAGCTCCGGGACTACCGATACGCAGTATTTT.